The entry below gives a single T cell receptor beta chain sequence along with its context. The same CDR3 can be traced to other DNA sequences in this sample. This was the immunoSEQ v4 assay. Clones were read by immunoSEQ multiplex PCR, and TCRdb kept only the in-frame ones, dropping some. The data contain about 6,300 clones, roughly 73% of them seen just once; the ten biggest clones take up roughly 8.7%. Per germline, CDR1 KGHSH and CDR2 LQKENI. The CDR3 totals 12 residues. Trimming removed 3 bases from V and 5 bases from J, with 8 bases in between. Infectious villitis cases involved smaller fetuses, preterm delivery, or two intrauterine demises. These data belong to a study of T cells in placental villitis.

The V gene is TRBV18, the J gene TRBJ2-7; TRBD1 might be the D (5 bases). The source is a human patient with infectious villitis; the placental T cells may come from both mother and fetus. Sequenced: placental tissue containing maternal and fetal cells. In nucleotides, the CDR3 is TGTGCCAGCTCACCTACAGGCGACGAGCAGTACTTC. Translation gives CASSPTGDEQYF. The full variable domain, its missing parts supplied by reference TRBV18 and TRBJ2-7, is NAGVMQNPRHLVRRRGQEARLRCSPMKGHSHVYWYRQLPEEGLKFMVYLQKENIIDESGMPKERFSAEFPKEGPSILRIQQVVRGDSAAYFCASSPTGDEQYFGPGTRLTVT.